This T cell receptor (beta chain) was found in a study of PD-1 blockade in classical Hodgkin lymphoma. This table comes from immunoSEQ multiplex PCR, and its TCRdb copy is limited to in-frame clones, with some not included. The sample shows fewer than 8,500 clones, approximately 86% of them seen only once. This clone was observed a single time. CDR3 size: 16 residues. Indicated time point: cycle 4 day 1 (C4D1), after more than 5 weeks of nivolumab. Each patient's relapse followed autologous stem cell transplantation, and brentuximab vedotin exposure varied. Magnetic depletion of unwanted cells isolated CD4+ T cells from thawed PBMCs.

The source of this sequence is a human donor with classical Hodgkin lymphoma. J is TRBJ2-7 and V is TRBV1. TRBV1 is a documented pseudogene. Material: CD4+ T cells from blood, obtained before the fourth cycle of nivolumab. CDR3 in amino acids: CTSSNKGGLETYEQYF. The CDR3 region has the DNA TGCACCAGCAGCAATAAGGGGGGACTCGAAACCTACGAGCAGTACTTC.